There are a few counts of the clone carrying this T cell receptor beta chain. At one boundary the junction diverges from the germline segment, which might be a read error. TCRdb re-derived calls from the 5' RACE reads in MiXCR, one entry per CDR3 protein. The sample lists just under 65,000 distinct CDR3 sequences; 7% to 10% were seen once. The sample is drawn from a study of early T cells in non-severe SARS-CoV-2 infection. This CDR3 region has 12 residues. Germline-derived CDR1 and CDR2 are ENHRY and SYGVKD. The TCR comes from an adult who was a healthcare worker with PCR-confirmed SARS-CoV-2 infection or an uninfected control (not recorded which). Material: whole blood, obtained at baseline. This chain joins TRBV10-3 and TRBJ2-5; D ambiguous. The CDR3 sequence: CAISQSQETQYF. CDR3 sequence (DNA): TGTGCCATCAGTCAGTCCCAAGAGACCCAGTACTTC.